The T cell receptor beta chain under discussion was sequenced for a study of T cell responses to AZD1222 COVID-19 vaccine. This clone occurred once. Its specificity is not known. The assay was immunoSEQ multiplex PCR, and TCRdb's table has in-frame clones only and misses some. The sample contains under 200,000 clones, around nine tenths of which appear only once. Study observations and caveats: There were vaccine-associated CD4 TCRs across spike, dominant at 160-218 and 743-854. There were repertoire samples only from the period after the peak T cell response. Variant regions that are unmutated are reportedly the target of nearly half of spike-specific TCRs.

The sequence was collected from an adult who received the AZD1222 COVID-19 vaccine. Here the sequenced sample was peripheral blood, taken 28 days after the second AZD1222 dose.

The CDR3 nucleotides are TGTGCCAGCTCACTAGCGGACAATGAGCAGTTCTTC. It encodes CASSLADNEQFF. The chain joins TRBV18 to TRBJ2-1; weak D call: TRBD2 (6 bases). Trimming stripped 4 bases from V and 5 bases from J, with 6 bases between. The CDR3 contains 12 residues. CDR1 is KGHSH and CDR2 is LQKENI in the germline V gene.